This TCR beta chain was documented in a study of T cells in Graves' hyperthyroidism and ophthalmopathy. Regarding the study as a whole: The majority of expanded thyroid clonotypes above 0.001 also appeared in blood.

Amplification yielded TCR beta CDR3 regions, with RNA transcripts as the source. Researchers ran a first-round RT-PCR on the TCR CDR3 using the HTBI primer set. TCRdb reprocessed the multiplex PCR reads via MiXCR and lists one record per CDR3 protein. The sample lists approximately 590,000 distinct CDR3 sequences; 35% to 55% were seen once. On this clonotype: The antigen remains undetermined.

The germline gives CDR1 SGDLS, CDR2 YYNGEE. Trimming cost V 7 bases and J 6 bases, with 16 bases left between them. There are 13 residues in the CDR3. Newly diagnosed patients aged 18 to 65 had hyperthyroidism of under 2 months' duration. The diagnostic basis comprised clinical symptoms, serum thyroxine and TRAb, thyroid ultrasound and orbital computed tomography. The chain has TRBV9 and TRBJ1-2, with D perhaps matching TRBD1 (6 bases). Material: peripheral blood or thyroid tissue (not recorded which). This receptor was obtained from a woman between 18 and 30 years old with Graves' hyperthyroidism. Written as DNA, the CDR3 is TGTGCCAGCTCACCACCCTCAGGGGATGGCTACACCTTC. Translating it yields CASSPPSGDGYTF.